Following are 10 T cell receptor beta chains from one sample sequenced in a study of blood T cell repertoires in COVID-19. This table comes from immunoSEQ multiplex PCR, and its TCRdb copy is limited to in-frame clones, with some not included. The table shows about 50,000 clones, with around 80% occurring only once. Sequenced material: peripheral blood. The receptor set was obtained from a man aged 35 to 55 with acute or convalescent COVID-19.

The V and J genes are TRBV6-2 or TRBV6-3 and TRBJ2-5, with TRBD1 matching 7 bases. This CDR3 is 14 amino acids long. The V gene's germline CDR1 is MNHEY and CDR2 SVGEGT. Germline trimming cut 5 bases from V and 4 bases from J; bases unmatched to any gene: 7. CDR3 residues: CASSPGQAGETQYF. CDR3 coding DNA: TGTGCCAGCAGTCCAGGACAGGCTGGAGAGACCCAGTACTTC.

This clone turned up a few times. The V and J genes are TRBV7-9 and TRBJ2-3; 8 positions agree with TRBD2. V shed 11 bases, J shed 10 bases, and the junction held 5 bases outside the gene matches. This CDR3 comprises 10 residues. Germline CDR1 SEHNR, CDR2 FQNEAQ (reference sequence). CDR3 coding DNA: TGTGCCCTCGCCGGGGGGGCGCAGTATTTT. It is translated as CALAGGAQYF.

V is TRBV7-2 and J is TRBJ1-6; 7 positions agree with TRBD1. The germline gives CDR1 SGHTA, CDR2 FQGNSA. The CDR3 covers 15 residues. The junction had 9 bases not matched to a gene; V was cut back by 3 bases and J by 10 bases. In nucleotides, the CDR3 is TGTGCCAGCAGCTTCTCTAGACAGGGTGGATCACCCCTCCACTTT. It is translated as CASSFSRQGGSPLHF.

The V gene is TRBV7-9, the J gene TRBJ2-3, with no clear D. The ends were cut back, 3 bases at V and 0 bases at J, with 13 bases in the middle. This CDR3 spans 16 amino acids. Germline loops: CDR1 SEHNR, CDR2 FQNEAQ (reference sequence). The CDR3 sequence: CASSFGWASSTDTQYF. In nucleotides, the CDR3 is TGTGCCAGCAGCTTTGGGTGGGCTTCTAGCACAGATACGCAGTATTTT.

This CDR3 reads CATSGPVSEDTQYF. The CDR3 DNA sequence: TGTGCCACCAGTGGCCCCGTTTCCGAGGATACGCAGTATTTT. The chain combines TRBV24-1 with TRBJ2-3; the D is unclear. The CDR3 length is 14 residues. The V gene lost 5 bases and the J gene lost 6 bases, with 14 bases spanning the gap. The germline V gene encodes CDR1 KGHDR and CDR2 SFDVKD.

The rearrangement links TRBV4-1 to TRBJ2-7, with TRBD1 matching 9 bases. The germline V gene has CDR1 MGHRA and CDR2 YSYEKL. This CDR3 is built from 14 residues. V lost 4 bases to trimming and J lost 3 bases; unmatched junction nucleotides: 4. The CDR3 here is CASSLQGASYEQYF. The CDR3 DNA follows: TGCGCCAGCAGCCTACAGGGGGCCAGCTACGAGCAGTACTTC.

The chain uses TRBV24-1 and TRBJ1-5; TRBD1 matches at 8 bases. This CDR3 is built from 14 residues. CDR1 is KGHDR, CDR2 SFDVKD, per germline. The ends lost 3 bases at V and 6 bases at J; junction bases unmatched: 3. The CDR3 is CATSDAGGGQPQHF. CDR3 nucleotides: TGTGCCACCAGTGATGCAGGGGGCGGTCAGCCCCAGCATTTT.

The chain carries TRBV2 and TRBJ2-7; TRBD2 matches at 10 bases. J was trimmed by 6 bases and V by 7 bases; bases with no gene match: 12. This CDR3 has 15 amino acids. Germline-derived CDR1 and CDR2 are SNHLY and FYNNEI. The CDR3 DNA follows: TGTGCCAGCAAACGGACTAGCGGAGAAGTGGGCGAGCAGTACTTC. It codes for CASKRTSGEVGEQYF.

The chain uses TRBV9 and TRBJ1-4, with D perhaps TRBD1 (6 bases). The germline gives CDR1 SGDLS, CDR2 YYNGEE. Trimming pared 2 bases from V and 3 bases from J, leaving 17 bases between. This CDR3 is 17 amino acids long. In DNA form, the CDR3 reads TGTGCCAGCAGCGTGGGACAAAACACCGTGCCTAATGAAAAACTGTTTTTT. Amino acid sequence: CASSVGQNTVPNEKLFF.

The chain links TRBV5-8 to TRBJ2-7; the D gene is possibly TRBD1 (7 bases). CDR3 size: 17 residues. Germline V gene sequence: CDR1 SGHTS, CDR2 YDEGEE. V was cut by 0 bases and J by 0 bases, with 16 bases left in between. Written as DNA, the CDR3 is TGTGCCAGCAGCTTGGGCGAGGAGGGGGCGAGCTCCTACGAGCAGTACGTC. As protein: CASSLGEEGASSYEQYV.